The T cell receptor (beta chain) under discussion was sequenced for a study of blood T cell repertoires in COVID-19. This CDR3 has 16 residues. Trimming removed 4 bases at V and 8 bases at J, with 24 bases between. The germline V gene has CDR1 SGHRS and CDR2 YFSETQ. Sequencing was performed with immunoSEQ multiplex PCR; in TCRdb, only in-frame clones are kept and a portion is missing. Of about 170,000 clones in the sample, approximately 87% were seen once. Recovered status in Cohort 3 required two negative PCRs, clearance, or symptom resolution. This TCR came from a woman aged 45-59 years who had recovered from COVID-19. This chain joins TRBV5-1 and TRBJ1-2; D is possibly TRBD1 (6 bases). Material for sequencing was PBMCs or T cells enriched from blood (not recorded which). The CDR3 coding sequence is TGCGCCAGCAGCCCTGGACAGTCCCTTCCTACGGCGGGCTACACCTTC. Amino acid sequence: CASSPGQSLPTAGYTF. Full variable domain (missing parts from reference TRBV5-1 and TRBJ1-2): KAGVTQTPRYLIKTRGQQVTLSCSPISGHRSVSWYQQTPGQGLQFLFEYFSETQRNKGNFPGRFSGRQFSNSRSEMNVSTLELGDSALYLCASSPGQSLPTAGYTFGSGTRLTVV.